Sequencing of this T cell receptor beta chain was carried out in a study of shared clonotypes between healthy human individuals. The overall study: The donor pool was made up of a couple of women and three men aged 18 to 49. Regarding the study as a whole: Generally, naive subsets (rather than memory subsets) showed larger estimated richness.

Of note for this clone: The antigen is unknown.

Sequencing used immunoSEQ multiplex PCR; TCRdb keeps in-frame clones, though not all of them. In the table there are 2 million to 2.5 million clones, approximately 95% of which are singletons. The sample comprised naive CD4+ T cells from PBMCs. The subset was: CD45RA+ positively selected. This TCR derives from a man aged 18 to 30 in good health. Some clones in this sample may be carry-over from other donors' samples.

CDR3 in amino acids: CASSENVNTIYF. The DNA of the CDR3 is TGTGCCAGCAGCGAGAACGTAAACACCATATATTTT. This chain uses TRBV6-6 with TRBJ1-3; D call uncertain. The germline CDR1 and CDR2 sequences are MNHNY and SVGAGI (reference sequence). Trimming stripped 6 bases from V and 6 bases from J, with 9 bases between. The CDR3 runs 12 residues.